These T cell receptor beta chains were read from a single sample in a study of blood T cells in healthy people across ages. TCRdb analysed the 5' RACE reads with MiXCR anew, one entry per CDR3 protein. Here the sample spans just under 750,000 distinct CDR3 sequences, over 20% being singletons. The sequenced sample consisted of blood. The receptors come from a man aged 70 or older in good health. The CDR3 runs from the conserved cysteine through the conserved F or W. The order of the fields is clone size, V gene, D gene, CDR3 protein. A D gene is named only where the DNA matches it firmly. Size tells how often a clone was seen (once, few, many) or the class of an expanded clone, and some rows leave it out.

. TRBV30 . CAWTSDRNQPQHF
. TRBV7-2 . CASSGFAAQPQHF
. TRBV10-3 . CAISATDSSQDTQYF
few TRBV14 . CASSQVLATDTQYF
few TRBV12-5 . CASGPTGYQPQHF
. TRBV24-1 TRBD1 CATSDLNMDRGNEKLFF
. TRBV6-2/TRBV6-3 . CASSSPLEYQETQYF
. TRBV20-1 . CSARDLTASRYEQYF
. TRBV5-1 . CASSLQVMDEQFF
. TRBV7-2 . CASSGTRYEQYF
. TRBV5-1 TRBD1 CASSNPGQQETQYF
few TRBV18 . CASSPETGLQRYGYTF
few TRBV9 . CASSVDGVTNEKLFF
. TRBV5-1 . CASSLGSSIIYEQYF
few TRBV7-8 . CASSLKTEYGYTF
. TRBV2 TRBD1 CASSEAGTGTGADTQYF
. TRBV28 . CASNQAQSGTGNEQFF
. TRBV20-1 TRBD2 CSASALAVPSTDTQYF
few TRBV20-1 . CSARVTRGAKEQPQHF
. TRBV6-1 . CASILRDLGNYGYTF
. TRBV20-1 . CSARWDGTDTQYF
few TRBV5-1 TRBD1 CASSSRDRERYTF
few TRBV29-1 . CSVGFGRNEKLFF
few TRBV3-1 TRBD1 CASSQEGTGTGPSNYGYTF
. TRBV7-8 TRBD2 CASSFVGGSGDTQYF
many TRBV20-1 . CSAFHRAGYSPLHF
. TRBV10-3 . CAIMDRAGETQYF
. TRBV20-1 . CSASDTSGANNEQFF
. TRBV5-1 TRBD1 CASSLVGQGVEKLFF
. TRBV20-1 . CSATLARTSTDTQYF
few TRBV14 TRBD1 CASSQVRGTAELFF
few TRBV4-1 TRBD1 CASSQEGTASTSGYTF
. TRBV12-3/TRBV12-4 . CASSLVGQGHQPQHF
. TRBV5-1 TRBD1 CASSPAKQGGADTQYF
few TRBV11-2 . CASSLAVRADTQYF
. TRBV25-1 . CASNQDSPPDTQYF
many TRBV20-1 . CSAPPPPLDEQFF
. TRBV11-2 TRBD1 CASSQGTGQHYGYTF
. TRBV29-1 TRBD1 CSVGTGGFGTDTQYF
. TRBV9 . CASSVLGSGANVLTF
few TRBV6-5 . CASSYSSRTGSGNTIYF
few TRBV25-1 TRBD1 CASSAGTGSPETQYF
. TRBV6-5 TRBD1 CASSLDRGDETQYF
. TRBV11-2 . CASSLDIYQETQYF
many TRBV10-1 . CASSESSPIADTQYF
. TRBV3-1 . CASSRVIGDVEVFF
. TRBV7-2 . CASSRAGATGELFF
few TRBV7-2 . CASSLPRVAKNIQYF
few TRBV7-3 . CASSLNGGGHQAFF
. TRBV23-1 . CASSRSDIIFKGTEAFF
few TRBV21-1 . CASSTRDSWAGNTIYF
few TRBV19 TRBD1 CASSYQGAAQYF
. TRBV11-2 TRBD1 CASSLGRTGSKHF
many TRBV4-3 . CASSQDLSAPRGDYGYTF
few TRBV12-3/TRBV12-4 . CASSLRGGFSGNTIYF
few TRBV29-1 TRBD1 CSVLGFFGQGATNEKLFF
. TRBV29-1 . CSVSWGVNEQFF
. TRBV9 . CASSITGTNSGANVLTF